The 7 T cell receptor beta chains given below trace back to one sample, sequenced in a study of blood T cell repertoires in COVID-19. Assay used: immunoSEQ multiplex PCR; TCRdb lists only in-frame clones, some missing. The data hold about 330,000 clones, with 88% observed a single time. Sequencing was performed on peripheral blood. The receptors come from a woman in her fifties or sixties with active or convalescent COVID-19.

The gene calls are TRBV20-1 and TRBJ2-1; possible D gene TRBD1, 7 bases. Trimming left V 8 bases short and J 9 bases short, with 14 bases between. The CDR3 length is 11 residues. CDR1 DFQATT and CDR2 SNEGSKA come from the germline V gene (reference sequence). This CDR3 reads CSQGGGGEQFF. The CDR3 DNA reads as TGCAGTCAGGGGGGCGGTGGTGAGCAGTTCTTC.

The V and J genes are TRBV18 and TRBJ1-5; TRBD1 is a possible D gene (5 bases). Trimming cost V 2 bases and J 2 bases, with 7 bases left between them. CDR1 and CDR2 (germline): KGHSH, LQKENI. The CDR3 consists of 14 residues. CDR3 sequence: CASSPSTGNQPQHF. Here the CDR3 DNA reads TGTGCCAGCTCACCATCGACAGGCAATCAGCCCCAGCATTTT.

The gene calls are TRBV6-5 and TRBJ2-5, with TRBD1 as a possible D gene (5 bases). Trimming shortened V by 0 bases and J by 4 bases, and 9 bases separated the two germline ends. The CDR3 loop spans 14 amino acids. Germline CDR1 reads MNHEY; CDR2 reads SVGAGI. CDR3 region: CASSYSQGIETQYF. CDR3 nucleotides: TGTGCCAGCAGTTACTCGCAGGGCATAGAGACCCAGTACTTC.

The V and J genes are TRBV7-2 and TRBJ2-7; D perhaps matches TRBD1 (6 bases). The V and J ends lost 2 bases and 2 bases respectively, with 13 bases between them. Germline V lookup: CDR1 SGHTA, CDR2 FQGNSA. The CDR3 spans 15 residues. CDR3 protein: CASSLQGPGTYEQYF. CDR3 nucleotide sequence: TGTGCCAGCAGCTTACAGGGGCCGGGAACCTACGAGCAGTACTTC.

The chain is built from TRBV30 and TRBJ1-3; D perhaps matches TRBD1 (6 bases). The CDR3 length is 11 residues. The germline CDR1 and CDR2 sequences are GTSNPN and SVGIG (reference sequence). V lost 0 bases and J lost 10, with 7 bases in between. The CDR3 DNA reads TGTGCCTGGAGTGTACAGGGTACCATATATTTT. Its protein is CAWSVQGTIYF.

V gene TRBV24-1 combines with J gene TRBJ2-2; 8 nucleotides agree with TRBD1. The V gene's germline CDR1 is KGHDR and CDR2 SFDVKD. The CDR3 consists of 15 residues. With V trimmed by 8 bases and J by 0 bases, 4 bases remained unmatched. The CDR3 sequence is CATKPQGANTGELFF. CDR3 coding DNA: TGTGCCACCAAACCACAGGGGGCGAACACCGGGGAGCTGTTTTTT.

This rearrangement joins TRBV7-6 to TRBJ1-4, with a possible D match to TRBD1 (6 bases). Germline V CDR1 and CDR2: SGHVS, FNYEAQ. With 5 bases removed from V and 3 bases from J, the gap between germline ends came to 19 bases. This CDR3 contains 17 residues. The chain's CDR3 is CASSGPRGGIPNEKLFF. As DNA, the CDR3 is TGTGCCAGCAGCGGACCCAGGGGAGGGATTCCTAATGAAAAACTGTTTTTT.